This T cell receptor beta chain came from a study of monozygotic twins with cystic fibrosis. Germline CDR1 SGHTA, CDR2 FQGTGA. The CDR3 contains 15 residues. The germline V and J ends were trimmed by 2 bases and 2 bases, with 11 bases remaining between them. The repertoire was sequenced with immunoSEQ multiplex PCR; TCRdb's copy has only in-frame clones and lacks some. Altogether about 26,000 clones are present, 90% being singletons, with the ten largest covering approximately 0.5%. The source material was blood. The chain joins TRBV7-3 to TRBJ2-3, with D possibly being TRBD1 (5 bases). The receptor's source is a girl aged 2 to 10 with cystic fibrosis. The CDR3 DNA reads TGTGCCAGCAGCTTATTAGGGGAATACACAGATACGCAGTATTTT. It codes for CASSLLGEYTDTQYF.